This entry lists 23 T cell receptor beta chains sequenced from one sample in a study of cytomegalovirus exposure and HLA in healthy donors. The table came from immunoSEQ multiplex PCR; TCRdb's copy has only in-frame clones and leaves some out. The sample consists of around 63,000 clones, more than 80% of them appearing once. Sample: PBMCs. All receptors come from a woman aged 18-29 years in good health and CMV-seronegative.

This clone is a singleton in its sample. This chain uses TRBV18 with TRBJ1-1; D gene ambiguous. The CDR3 is 14 residues long. The germline V gene encodes CDR1 KGHSH and CDR2 LQKENI. Trimming left V 6 bases short and J 3 bases short, with 14 bases between. This CDR3 is CASSFNSGYTEAFF. CDR3 sequence (DNA): TGTGCCAGCTCGTTTAACTCGGGGTACACTGAAGCTTTCTTT. Together with reference TRBV18 and TRBJ1-1, the CDR3 gives the full variable domain: NAGVMQNPRHLVRRRGQEARLRCSPMKGHSHVYWYRQLPEEGLKFMVYLQKENIIDESGMPKERFSAEFPKEGPSILRIQQVVRGDSAAYFCASSFNSGYTEAFFGQGTRLTVV.

CDR3 sequence: CSVGWGSGEKLFF. The CDR3 coding sequence is TGCAGCGTTGGCTGGGGTAGCGGGGAAAAACTGTTTTTT. J is TRBJ1-4 and V is TRBV29-1; D remains unclear. Germline V CDR1 and CDR2: SQVTM, ANQGSEA. The CDR3 length is 13 residues. V gave up 4 bases and J gave up 8 bases, with 14 bases separating them.

As for this clone: In this CDR3 the conserved last residue, phenylalanine or tryptophan, is missing, so a read error is likely. It is unclear where the CDR3 begins or ends on the DNA, so no DNA is shown, and the CDR3 is as TCRdb lists it. The chain couples TRBV27 to TRBJ2-7; the table assigns TRBD1, which was not confirmed against the DNA. Looked up from germline, CDR1 is MNHEY and CDR2 is SMNVEV (reference sequence). The length of the CDR3 is 13 amino acids, counting both ends. CDR3 amino acids: CASSFRTGADLSI.

V and J are TRBV2 and TRBJ2-3; 8 positions match TRBD2. Germline assignment: CDR1 SNHLY and CDR2 FYNNEI. V shed 5 bases, J shed 0 bases, and the junction held 10 bases outside the gene matches. The CDR3 contains 17 residues. CDR3 amino acids: CASSLGAGGSSTDTQYF. The CDR3, as DNA: TGTGCCAGCAGTCTAGGGGCGGGGGGATCTAGCACAGATACGCAGTATTTT.

The gene calls are TRBV18 and TRBJ1-6, with D possibly TRBD1 on 5 matching bases. This CDR3 comprises 12 residues. In germline, CDR1 is KGHSH, CDR2 LQKENI. V was trimmed by 4 bases and J by 7 bases, leaving 5 bases between them. The CDR3 spells CASSQGNSPLHF. CDR3 DNA: TGTGCCAGCTCACAGGGGAATTCACCCCTCCACTTT.

The chain has TRBV6-1 and TRBJ1-5, with D uncertain. V was pared by 8 bases and J by 6 bases, with 14 bases between. Germline V gene sequence: CDR1 MNHNS, CDR2 SASEGT. The CDR3 covers 13 residues. CDR3: CASAPRHGQPQHF. The CDR3 nucleotides read TGTGCCAGCGCCCCGCGGCACGGTCAGCCCCAGCATTTT.

This sequence joins TRBV6-5 and TRBJ1-5; no definite D call. V lost 2 bases and J lost 8, with 13 bases in between. The CDR3 length is 14 residues. Per the germline V gene, CDR1 is MNHEY and CDR2 is SVGAGI. CDR3 amino acids: CASSYRVREEPQHF. The DNA of the CDR3 is TGTGCCAGCAGTTACAGGGTGAGGGAGGAGCCCCAGCATTTT.

This clone was recorded only once. The chain carries TRBV6-5 and TRBJ1-5; possible D gene TRBD1, 6 bases. The CDR3 is 13 amino acids. The germline V and J ends were trimmed by 6 bases and 5 bases, with 11 bases remaining between them. The germline V gene encodes CDR1 MNHEY and CDR2 SVGAGI. CDR3 sequence reads: CASRADRYQPQHF. CDR3 nucleotide sequence: TGTGCCAGCAGGGCGGACAGATATCAGCCCCAGCATTTT.

V and J are TRBV15 and TRBJ1-1, with D hard to call. The CDR3 contains 14 residues. Germline CDR1 reads LNHNV; CDR2 reads YYDKDF (reference sequence). The V end was cut by 5 bases, the J end by 4 bases, with 14 bases between. The CDR3 region has the DNA TGTGCCACCAGCCGCCGAAGCGGGAGCACTGAAGCTTTCTTT. Encoded protein: CATSRRSGSTEAFF.

This sequence joins TRBV2 and TRBJ1-3; D perhaps matches TRBD1 (5 bases). Per the germline V gene, CDR1 is SNHLY and CDR2 is FYNNEI. The V end lost 5 bases, the J end lost 3 bases, and 14 bases lay between the germline ends. The CDR3 is made up of 15 amino acids. CDR3 sequence (DNA): TGTGCCAGCAGTCCCTTCAGGGATTATGGAAACACCATATATTTT. It is translated as CASSPFRDYGNTIYF.

The table lists this clone with a count of one. The chain uses TRBV19 and TRBJ2-6; 7 bases match TRBD1. Germline values: CDR1 LNHDA, CDR2 SQIVND (reference sequence). CDR3 length: 19 amino acids. With V trimmed by 2 bases and J by 0 bases, 10 bases remained unmatched. As DNA, the CDR3 is TGTGCCAGTAGTATATCTCGGACAGGACATATCTCTGGGGCCAACGTCCTGACTTTC. It translates to CASSISRTGHISGANVLTF.

The chain is built from TRBV6-1 and TRBJ2-5; 9 positions match TRBD2. The germline gives CDR1 MNHNS, CDR2 SASEGT. There are 16 residues in the CDR3. V was clipped by 6 bases and J by 5 bases; unmatched bases: 13. CDR3 region: CASSEPPRGGPETQYF. As DNA, the CDR3 is TGTGCCAGCAGCGAACCCCCGCGGGGGGGCCCCGAGACCCAGTACTTC.

The rearrangement joins TRBV6-1 to TRBJ2-7; TRBD2 agrees at 9 bases. The CDR3 consists of 14 residues. Germline V gene data show CDR1 as MNHNS and CDR2 as SASEGT. The V and J ends lost 7 bases and 2 bases, in that order; junction bases with no gene match: 6. CDR3 region: CASIRLAATYEQYF. DNA for the CDR3: TGTGCCAGCATAAGACTAGCGGCAACCTACGAGCAGTACTTC.

J is TRBJ2-5 and V is TRBV18; D may be TRBD1 (6 bases). V dropped 2 bases and J dropped 0 bases, with 13 bases sitting between them. The CDR3 runs 16 residues. The germline V gene has CDR1 KGHSH and CDR2 LQKENI. The CDR3 nucleotides read TGTGCCAGCTCACCAGGCGGGCAGGGGAACCAAGAGACCCAGTACTTC. Its protein product is CASSPGGQGNQETQYF.

The CDR3 bases are TGCGCCAGCAGCTTGGATGGGACTAGCTTCGTTGAGCAGTTCTTC. Translation gives CASSLDGTSFVEQFF. This chain links TRBV5-1 with TRBJ2-1, with 9 bases fitting TRBD2. Losses at the gene ends were 0 bases for V and 9 bases for J; bases not matched to a gene: 7. The CDR3 loop spans 15 amino acids. Germline V lookup: CDR1 SGHRS, CDR2 YFSETQ.

This chain joins TRBV7-9 and TRBJ2-3, with D hard to call. Germline V lookup: CDR1 SEHNR, CDR2 FQNEAQ (reference sequence). With 3 bases removed from V and 5 bases from J, the gap between germline ends came to 6 bases. The CDR3 contains 12 residues. The CDR3 region is CASSFGLDTQYF. Written as DNA, the CDR3 is TGTGCCAGCAGCTTTGGGCTAGATACGCAGTATTTT. The variable domain in full, completed from reference TRBV7-9 and TRBJ2-3, reads DTGVSQNPRHKITKRGQNVTFRCDPISEHNRLYWYRQTLGQGPEFLTYFQNEAQLEKSRLLSDRFSAERPKGSFSTLEIQRTEQGDSAMYLCASSFGLDTQYFGPGTRLTVL.

This chain uses TRBV5-1 with TRBJ1-4; D perhaps matches TRBD1 (5 bases). With 3 bases removed from V and 5 bases from J, the gap between germline ends came to 17 bases. Germline CDR1 is SGHRS and CDR2 is YFSETQ. The CDR3 has 16 amino acids. Here the CDR3 DNA reads TGCGCCAGCAGCTGGGGGATCGGGACTGGAAATGAAAAACTGTTTTTT. Translation gives CASSWGIGTGNEKLFF.

V gene TRBV9 combines with J gene TRBJ2-5; 8 bases are shared with TRBD2. Trimming took 4 bases from V and 4 from J; bases not matched to a gene: 9. Per germline, CDR1 SGDLS and CDR2 YYNGEE. This CDR3 spans 15 amino acids. The CDR3 region has the DNA TGTGCCAGCAGCTACAACGGGGGGGTCGGAGAGACCCAGTACTTC. Translation gives CASSYNGGVGETQYF.

The chain employs TRBV18 and TRBJ1-3; 7 bases align to TRBD1. Germline assignment: CDR1 KGHSH and CDR2 LQKENI. The CDR3 covers 16 residues. V trimming: 6 bases; J trimming: 3 bases; junction bases outside the gene matches: 11. CDR3 protein: CASSPGTVHGGNTIYF. Here the CDR3 DNA reads TGTGCCAGCTCTCCCGGGACAGTCCATGGTGGAAACACCATATATTTT.

The V call is TRBV5-1, the J call TRBJ1-2; D gene uncertain. The V and J ends lost 4 bases and 8 bases respectively, with 15 bases between them. The V gene's germline CDR1 is SGHRS and CDR2 YFSETQ. This CDR3 comprises 13 residues. In DNA form, the CDR3 reads TGCGCCAGCAGCGTGGACCCAAGGGAGGGCTACACCTTC. Translated: CASSVDPREGYTF. Filled out from reference TRBV5-1 and TRBJ1-2, the complete variable domain reads KAGVTQTPRYLIKTRGQQVTLSCSPISGHRSVSWYQQTPGQGLQFLFEYFSETQRNKGNFPGRFSGRQFSNSRSEMNVSTLELGDSALYLCASSVDPREGYTFGSGTRLTVV.

The chain joins TRBV7-8 to TRBJ1-2; 8 positions agree with TRBD1. The V segment lost 3 bases and the J segment 4 bases; nucleotides outside the gene matches: 16. Per the germline V gene, CDR1 is SGHVS and CDR2 is FQNEAQ. This CDR3 contains 18 residues. CDR3 loop: CASSLAKDRAKRGYGYTF. The CDR3 DNA reads as TGTGCCAGCAGCTTGGCCAAGGACAGGGCCAAGAGAGGCTATGGCTACACCTTC. Supplemented by reference TRBV7-8 and TRBJ1-2, the full variable domain reads GAGVSQSPRYKVAKRGQDVALRCDPISGHVSLFWYQQALGQGPEFLTYFQNEAQLDKSGLPSDRFFAERPEGSVSTLKIQRTQQEDSAVYLCASSLAKDRAKRGYGYTFGSGTRLTVV.

V usage is TRBV9 and J usage is TRBJ2-3; 11 nucleotides agree with TRBD2. V was clipped by 4 bases and J by 4 bases; unmatched bases: 11. Germline CDR1 is SGDLS and CDR2 is YYNGEE. The length of the CDR3 is 17 residues. This CDR3 is CASSPRLAGTGPDTQYF. The CDR3, as DNA: TGTGCCAGCAGCCCCCGACTAGCGGGGACAGGGCCAGATACGCAGTATTTT.

The chain joins TRBV7-2 to TRBJ1-1, with 7 bases lining up with TRBD1. Germline-derived CDR1 and CDR2 are SGHTA and FQGNSA. The V and J ends lost 2 bases and 3 bases, in that order; junction bases with no gene match: 6. CDR3 length equals 15 residues. CDR3 residues: CASSLIRQGDTEAFF. The CDR3 region has the DNA TGTGCCAGCAGCTTAATCCGACAGGGAGACACTGAAGCTTTCTTT.